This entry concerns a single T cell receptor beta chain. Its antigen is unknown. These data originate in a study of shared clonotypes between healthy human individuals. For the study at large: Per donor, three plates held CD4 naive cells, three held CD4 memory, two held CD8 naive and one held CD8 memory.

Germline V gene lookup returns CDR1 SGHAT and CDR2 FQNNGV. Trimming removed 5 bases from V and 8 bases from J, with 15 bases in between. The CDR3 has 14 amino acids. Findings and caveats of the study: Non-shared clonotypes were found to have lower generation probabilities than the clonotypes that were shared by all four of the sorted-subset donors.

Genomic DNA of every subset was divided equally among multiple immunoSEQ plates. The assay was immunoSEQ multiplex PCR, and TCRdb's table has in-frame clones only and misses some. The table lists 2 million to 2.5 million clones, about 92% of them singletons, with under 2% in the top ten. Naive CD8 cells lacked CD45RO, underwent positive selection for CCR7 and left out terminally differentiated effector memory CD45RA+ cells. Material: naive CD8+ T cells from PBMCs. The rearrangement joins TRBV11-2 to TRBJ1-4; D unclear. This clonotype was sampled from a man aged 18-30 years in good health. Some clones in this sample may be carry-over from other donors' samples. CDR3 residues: CASSGGLSGEKLFF. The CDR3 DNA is TGTGCCAGCAGCGGCGGGCTGAGCGGGGAAAAACTGTTTTTT.